The rows below give T cell receptor beta chains drawn from one sample of a study of response to subunit inactivated influenza vaccine. MiXCR, run by TCRdb on the RT-PCR reads, gives a single entry per CDR3 protein. This sample has hundreds of thousands of distinct CDR3 sequences, with over 11% found just once. The sample in question was PBMCs from blood, obtained 14 to 15 days before vaccination. These receptors came from a man aged 50-59 years who received an inactivated influenza vaccine. CDR3s leave out the opening cysteine and the closing phenylalanine or tryptophan. Each record gives: J gene, V gene, CDR3 protein.

>TRBJ2-7|TRBV14
ASSPAGTVNEQY
>TRBJ2-3|TRBV20-1
SARGMSGRVSSTDTQY
>TRBJ2-2|TRBV4-3
ASSPTTGKWTGELF
>TRBJ2-3|TRBV9
ASSVARELGDTQY
>TRBJ2-3|TRBV12-3/TRBV12-4
ASSLRTGPTDTQY
>TRBJ2-5|TRBV11-2
ASRSTSGGLQETQY
>TRBJ1-6|TRBV12-3/TRBV12-4
ASSFEIFGGNSPLH
>TRBJ2-5|TRBV5-1
ASRPGQAAQETQY
>TRBJ2-7|TRBV11-2
ASSLVGTLAGGPSEQY
>TRBJ2-1|TRBV11-2
ASSSWEGGAI
>TRBJ1-1|TRBV4-2
ASSGVWLVGNTEAF
>TRBJ2-5|TRBV12-3/TRBV12-4
ASSMDRRGQETQY
>TRBJ2-1|TRBV16
ASSHGRGFYNEQF
>TRBJ2-4|TRBV30
AWSVRGTNIQY
>TRBJ1-6|TRBV5-1
ASHTGFFNSPLH
>TRBJ2-1|TRBV4-3
ASSHLKTGEQF
>TRBJ2-1|TRBV6-2/TRBV6-3
ASSSPQAGQPYNEQF
>TRBJ1-3|TRBV9
ASSVGDSGNTIY
>TRBJ2-2|TRBV7-9
ASSLPTNTGELF
>TRBJ2-2|TRBV7-9
ASSLAVAGTGELF
>TRBJ1-4|TRBV7-2
ASSLAQGHNEKLF
>TRBJ1-1|TRBV28
ASSSGGNLLNTEAF
>TRBJ2-7|TRBV12-3/TRBV12-4
ASSLAGGPSYEQY
>TRBJ2-1|TRBV7-8
ASSLVAGGNEQF
>TRBJ1-1|TRBV14
ASSQVPNTEAF
>TRBJ2-3|TRBV12-3/TRBV12-4
ASSWAGPADTQY
>TRBJ2-1|TRBV6-1
ASSPTGVGNEQF
>TRBJ1-2|TRBV5-4
ASSPYDRQYGYT
>TRBJ2-7|TRBV12-3/TRBV12-4
ASNGNSYEQY
>TRBJ2-5|TRBV28
ASSSPRGTGVVVRRYETQY
>TRBJ1-2|TRBV6-1
ASSSVFRGAGYT
>TRBJ1-5|TRBV5-8
ASSYGLAGSYNQPQH
>TRBJ2-1|TRBV28
ASSLGTRQQF
>TRBJ2-3|TRBV24-1
ATSGSSRSTDTQY
>TRBJ2-1|TRBV7-3
ASSQVGGRAVNEQF
>TRBJ2-1|TRBV11-2
ASTRTGRGGYNEQF
>TRBJ2-1|TRBV7-8
ASSFPPGLAGNEQF
>TRBJ2-7|TRBV5-1
ASSLDPGRTYEQY